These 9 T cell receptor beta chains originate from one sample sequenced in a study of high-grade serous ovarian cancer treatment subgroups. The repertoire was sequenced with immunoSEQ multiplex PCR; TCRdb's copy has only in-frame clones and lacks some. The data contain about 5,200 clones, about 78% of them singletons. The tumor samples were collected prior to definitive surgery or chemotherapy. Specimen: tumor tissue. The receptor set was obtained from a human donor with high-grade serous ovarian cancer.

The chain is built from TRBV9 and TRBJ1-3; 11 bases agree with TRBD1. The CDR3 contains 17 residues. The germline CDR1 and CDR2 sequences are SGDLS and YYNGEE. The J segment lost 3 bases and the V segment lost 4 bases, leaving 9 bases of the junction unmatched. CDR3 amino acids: CASSFDRTGGVGNTIYF. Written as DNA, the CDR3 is TGTGCCAGCAGCTTCGACCGGACAGGGGGCGTTGGAAACACCATATATTTT.

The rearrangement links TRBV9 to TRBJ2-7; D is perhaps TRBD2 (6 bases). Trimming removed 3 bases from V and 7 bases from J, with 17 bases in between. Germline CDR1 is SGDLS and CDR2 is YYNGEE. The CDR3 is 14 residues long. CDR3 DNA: TGTGCCAGCAGCGAGCGACAGTCTGCGGGGGAGCAGTACTTC. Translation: CASSERQSAGEQYF.

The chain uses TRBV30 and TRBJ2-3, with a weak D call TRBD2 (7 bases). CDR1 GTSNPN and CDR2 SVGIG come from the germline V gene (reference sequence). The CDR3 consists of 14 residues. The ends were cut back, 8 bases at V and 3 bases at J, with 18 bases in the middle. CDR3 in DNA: TGTGCCCTACTCGAGGGGGGGCCGACAGATACGCAGTATTTT. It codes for CALLEGGPTDTQYF.

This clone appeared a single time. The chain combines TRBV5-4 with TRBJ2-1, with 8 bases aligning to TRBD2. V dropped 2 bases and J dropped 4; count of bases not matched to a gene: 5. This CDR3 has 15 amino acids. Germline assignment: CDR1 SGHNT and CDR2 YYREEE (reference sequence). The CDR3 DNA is TGTGCCAGCAGCTTTCGAAGCGGGGGATACAATGAGCAGTTCTTC. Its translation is CASSFRSGGYNEQFF.

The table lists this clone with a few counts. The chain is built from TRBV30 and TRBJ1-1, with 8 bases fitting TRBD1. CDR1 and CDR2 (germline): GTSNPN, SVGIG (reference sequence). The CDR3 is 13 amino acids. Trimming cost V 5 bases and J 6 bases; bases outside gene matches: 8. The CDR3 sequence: CAWQTGGGSEAFF. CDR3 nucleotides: TGTGCCTGGCAAACAGGGGGGGGCTCTGAAGCTTTCTTT.

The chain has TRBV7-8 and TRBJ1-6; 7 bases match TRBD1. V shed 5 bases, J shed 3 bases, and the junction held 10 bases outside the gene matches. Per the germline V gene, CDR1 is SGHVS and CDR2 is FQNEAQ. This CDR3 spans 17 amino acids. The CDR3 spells CASSTYGQVFYNSPLHF. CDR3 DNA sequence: TGTGCCAGCAGCACCTACGGACAGGTGTTCTATAATTCACCCCTCCACTTT. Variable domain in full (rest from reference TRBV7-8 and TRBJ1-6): GAGVSQSPRYKVAKRGQDVALRCDPISGHVSLFWYQQALGQGPEFLTYFQNEAQLDKSGLPSDRFFAERPEGSVSTLKIQRTQQEDSAVYLCASSTYGQVFYNSPLHFGNGTRLTVT.

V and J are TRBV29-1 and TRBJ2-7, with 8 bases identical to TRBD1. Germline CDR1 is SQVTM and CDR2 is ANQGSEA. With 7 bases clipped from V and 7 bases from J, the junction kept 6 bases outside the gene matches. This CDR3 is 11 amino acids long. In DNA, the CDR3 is TGCAGCGCTGGGACAGGAGGAGAGCAGTACTTC. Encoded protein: CSAGTGGEQYF.

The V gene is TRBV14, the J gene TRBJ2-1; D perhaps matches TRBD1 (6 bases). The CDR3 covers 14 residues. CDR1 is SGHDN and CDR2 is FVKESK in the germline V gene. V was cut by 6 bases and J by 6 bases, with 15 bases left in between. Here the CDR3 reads CASRISRGSNEQFF. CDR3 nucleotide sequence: TGTGCCAGCAGGATTAGTAGGGGGAGCAATGAGCAGTTCTTC.

The CDR3, as DNA: TGTGCCAGTAGTACGACAGGGTCAAGCTCCTACGAGCAGTACTTC. Protein sequence: CASSTTGSSSYEQYF. The chain employs TRBV19 and TRBJ2-7, with 7 bases that match TRBD1. The CDR3 has 15 amino acids. The junction had 6 bases not matched to a gene; V was cut back by 4 bases and J by 0 bases. Looked up from germline, CDR1 is LNHDA and CDR2 is SQIVND (reference sequence).